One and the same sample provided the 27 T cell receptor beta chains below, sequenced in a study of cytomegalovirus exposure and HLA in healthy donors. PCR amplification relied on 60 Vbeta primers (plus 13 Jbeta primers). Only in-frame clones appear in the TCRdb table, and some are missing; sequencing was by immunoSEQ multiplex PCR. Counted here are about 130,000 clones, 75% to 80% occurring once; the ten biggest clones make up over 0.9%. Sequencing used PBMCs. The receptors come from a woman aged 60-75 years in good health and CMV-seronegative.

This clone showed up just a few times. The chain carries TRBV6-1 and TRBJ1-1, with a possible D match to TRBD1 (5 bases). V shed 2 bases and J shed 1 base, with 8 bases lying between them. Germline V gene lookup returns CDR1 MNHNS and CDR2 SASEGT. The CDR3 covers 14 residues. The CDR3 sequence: CASSEYTGNTEAFF. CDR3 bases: TGTGCCAGCAGTGAATATACAGGGAACACTGAAGCTTTCTTT.

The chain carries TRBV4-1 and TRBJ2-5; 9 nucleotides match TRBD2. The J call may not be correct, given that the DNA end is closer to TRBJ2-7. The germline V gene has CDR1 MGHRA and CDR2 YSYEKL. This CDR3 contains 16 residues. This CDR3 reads CASSQEGASGNGEQYF. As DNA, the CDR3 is TGCGCCAGCAGCCAAGAGGGGGCTAGCGGGAACGGCGAGCAGTACTTC.

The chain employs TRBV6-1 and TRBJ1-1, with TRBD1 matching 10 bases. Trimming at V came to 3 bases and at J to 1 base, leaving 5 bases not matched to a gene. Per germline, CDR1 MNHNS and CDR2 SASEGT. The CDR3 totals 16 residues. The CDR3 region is CASSDPGQGKNTEAFF. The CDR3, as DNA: TGTGCCAGCAGTGACCCGGGACAGGGGAAGAACACTGAAGCTTTCTTT.

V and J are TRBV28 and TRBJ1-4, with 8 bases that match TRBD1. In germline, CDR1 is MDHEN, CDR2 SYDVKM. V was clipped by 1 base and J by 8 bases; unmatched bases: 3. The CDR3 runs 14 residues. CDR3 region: CASSLLQGGEKLFF. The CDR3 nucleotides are TGTGCCAGCAGTTTATTACAGGGGGGAGAAAAACTGTTTTTT.

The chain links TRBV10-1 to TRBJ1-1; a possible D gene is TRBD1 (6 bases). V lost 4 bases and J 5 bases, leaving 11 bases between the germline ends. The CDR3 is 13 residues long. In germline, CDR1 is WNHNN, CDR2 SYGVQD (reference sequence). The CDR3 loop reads CASSGGPRTEAFF. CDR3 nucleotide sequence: TGCGCCAGCAGTGGGGGGCCTCGGACTGAAGCTTTCTTT.

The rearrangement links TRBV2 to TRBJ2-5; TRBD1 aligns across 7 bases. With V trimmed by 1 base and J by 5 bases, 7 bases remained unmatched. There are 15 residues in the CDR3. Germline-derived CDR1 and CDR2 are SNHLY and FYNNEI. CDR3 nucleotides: TGTGCCAGCAGTGAAGACAGGGGCCCTTGGGAGACCCAGTACTTC. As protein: CASSEDRGPWETQYF.

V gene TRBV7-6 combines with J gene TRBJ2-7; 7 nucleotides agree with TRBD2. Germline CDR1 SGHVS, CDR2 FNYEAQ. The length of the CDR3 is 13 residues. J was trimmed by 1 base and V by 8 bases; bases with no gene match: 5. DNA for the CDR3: TGTGCCAGCGGCCCTAGCGGATCCTACGAGCAGTACTTC. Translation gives CASGPSGSYEQYF.

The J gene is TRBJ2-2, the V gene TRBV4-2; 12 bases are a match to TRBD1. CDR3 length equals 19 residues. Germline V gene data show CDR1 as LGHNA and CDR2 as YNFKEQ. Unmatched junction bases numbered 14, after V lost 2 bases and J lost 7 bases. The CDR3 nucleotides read TGTGCCAGCAGCCAATCTTCCATAACCGGGACAGGGGGCATCGGGGAGCTGTTTTTT. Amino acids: CASSQSSITGTGGIGELFF.

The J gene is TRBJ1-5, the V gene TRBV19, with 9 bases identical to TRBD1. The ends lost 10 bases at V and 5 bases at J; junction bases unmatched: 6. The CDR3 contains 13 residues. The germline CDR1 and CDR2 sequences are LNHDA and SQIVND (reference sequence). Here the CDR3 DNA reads TGTGCCACAGGGACAGGGTGGTATCAGCCCCAGCATTTT. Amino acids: CATGTGWYQPQHF.

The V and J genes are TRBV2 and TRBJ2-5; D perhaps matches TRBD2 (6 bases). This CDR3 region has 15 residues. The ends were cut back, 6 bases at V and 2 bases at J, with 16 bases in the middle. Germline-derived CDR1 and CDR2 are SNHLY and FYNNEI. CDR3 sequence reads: CASRLSTGVQETQYF. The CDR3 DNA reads TGTGCCAGCAGGCTATCTACGGGGGTACAAGAGACCCAGTACTTC.

The CDR3 sequence: CASSESRSGGNTQYF. CDR3 DNA sequence: TGTGCCAGCAGTGAATCTCGAAGCGGGGGAAATACGCAGTATTTT. V is TRBV2 and J is TRBJ2-3; 8 bases align to TRBD2. Trimming removed 2 bases from V and 7 bases from J; junction bases left unmatched: 8. Germline V CDR1 and CDR2: SNHLY, FYNNEI. The CDR3 has 15 residues.

DNA of the CDR3: TGTGCCAGCAGCGCGGGGCGCTCCTACGAGCAGTACTTC. This translates into CASSAGRSYEQYF. The J gene is TRBJ2-7, the V gene TRBV6-1, with a tentative D call TRBD2 (6 bases). The CDR3 contains 13 residues. From germline, CDR1 is MNHNS and CDR2 SASEGT. V was cut by 6 bases and J by 0 bases, with 9 bases left in between.

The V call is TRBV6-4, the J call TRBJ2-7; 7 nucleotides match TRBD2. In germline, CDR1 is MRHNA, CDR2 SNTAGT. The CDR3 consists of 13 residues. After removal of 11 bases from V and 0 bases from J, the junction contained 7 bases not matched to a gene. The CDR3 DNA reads TGTGCCGTAGGAGCGGGGAGCTCCTACGAGCAGTACTTC. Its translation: CAVGAGSSYEQYF.

The CDR3 here is CASSGLNQPQHF. Here the CDR3 DNA reads TGTGCCAGCAGCGGCCTCAATCAGCCCCAGCATTTT. This sequence joins TRBV7-2 and TRBJ1-5; D is undetermined. Trimming cost V 5 bases and J 3 bases, with 5 bases left between them. This CDR3 contains 12 residues. The germline V gene encodes CDR1 SGHTA and CDR2 FQGNSA.

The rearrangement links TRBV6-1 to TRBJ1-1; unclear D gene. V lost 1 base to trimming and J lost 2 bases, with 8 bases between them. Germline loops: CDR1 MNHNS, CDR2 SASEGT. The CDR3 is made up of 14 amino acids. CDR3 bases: TGTGCCAGCAGTGAAGGGCGGATTAACACTGAAGCTTTCTTT. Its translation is CASSEGRINTEAFF.

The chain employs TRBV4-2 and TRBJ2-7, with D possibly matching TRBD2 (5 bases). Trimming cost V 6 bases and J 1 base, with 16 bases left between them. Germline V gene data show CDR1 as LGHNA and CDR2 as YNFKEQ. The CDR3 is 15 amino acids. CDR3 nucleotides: TGTGCCAGCAGACAGAGGGATAGGAGTTCCTACGAGCAGTACTTC. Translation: CASRQRDRSSYEQYF.

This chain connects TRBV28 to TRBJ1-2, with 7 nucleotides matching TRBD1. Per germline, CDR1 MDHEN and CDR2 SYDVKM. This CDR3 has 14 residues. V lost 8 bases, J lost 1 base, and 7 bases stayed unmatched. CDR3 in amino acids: CASALRGLNYGYTF. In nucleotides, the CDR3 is TGTGCCAGCGCTTTAAGGGGGCTTAACTATGGCTACACCTTC.

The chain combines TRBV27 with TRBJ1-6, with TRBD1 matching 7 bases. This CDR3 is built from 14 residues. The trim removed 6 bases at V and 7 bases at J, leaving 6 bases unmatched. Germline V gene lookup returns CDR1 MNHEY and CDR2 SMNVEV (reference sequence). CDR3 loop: CASRLTGRNSPLHF. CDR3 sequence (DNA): TGTGCCAGCAGACTGACAGGGAGGAATTCACCCCTCCACTTT.

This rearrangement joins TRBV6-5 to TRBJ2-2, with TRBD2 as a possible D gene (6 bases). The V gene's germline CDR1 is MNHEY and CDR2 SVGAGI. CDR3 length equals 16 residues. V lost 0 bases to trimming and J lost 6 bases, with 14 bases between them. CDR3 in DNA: TGTGCCAGCAGTTACTCGGGGGGATGGGGGTCCGGGGAGCTGTTTTTT. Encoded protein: CASSYSGGWGSGELFF.

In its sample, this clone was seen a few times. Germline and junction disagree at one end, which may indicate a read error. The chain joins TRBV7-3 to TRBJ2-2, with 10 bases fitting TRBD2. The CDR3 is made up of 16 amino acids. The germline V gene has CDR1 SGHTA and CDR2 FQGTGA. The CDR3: CASSLTSGVFTGELFF. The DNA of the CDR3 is TGTGCCAGCAGCCTAACTAGCGGGGTCTTCACCGGGGAGCTGTTTTTT.

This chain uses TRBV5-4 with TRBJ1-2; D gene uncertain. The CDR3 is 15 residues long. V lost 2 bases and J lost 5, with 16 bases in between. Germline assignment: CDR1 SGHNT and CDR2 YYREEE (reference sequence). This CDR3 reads CASSFSIQPTYGYTF. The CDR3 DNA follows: TGTGCCAGCAGCTTTTCGATACAGCCAACTTATGGCTACACCTTC.

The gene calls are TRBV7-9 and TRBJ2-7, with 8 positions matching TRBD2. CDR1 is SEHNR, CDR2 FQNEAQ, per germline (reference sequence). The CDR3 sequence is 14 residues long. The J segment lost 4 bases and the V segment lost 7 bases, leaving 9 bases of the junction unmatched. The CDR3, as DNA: TGTGCCAGCATCCCGAGCACTAGCGGTTACGAGCAGTACTTC. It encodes CASIPSTSGYEQYF.

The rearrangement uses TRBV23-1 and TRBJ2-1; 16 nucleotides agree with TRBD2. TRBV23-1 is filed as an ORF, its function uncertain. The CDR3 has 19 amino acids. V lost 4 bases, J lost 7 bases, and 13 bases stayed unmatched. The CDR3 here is CASSPPGLAGGAGVNEQFF. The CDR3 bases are TGCGCCAGCAGTCCCCCGGGACTAGCGGGGGGGGCCGGGGTTAATGAGCAGTTCTTC.

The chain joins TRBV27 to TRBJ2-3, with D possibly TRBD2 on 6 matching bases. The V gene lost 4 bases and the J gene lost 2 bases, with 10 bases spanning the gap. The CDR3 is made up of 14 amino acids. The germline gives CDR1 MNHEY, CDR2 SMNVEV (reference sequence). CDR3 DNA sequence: TGTGCCAGCAGTTCTGGGACTGCCACAGATACGCAGTATTTT. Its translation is CASSSGTATDTQYF.

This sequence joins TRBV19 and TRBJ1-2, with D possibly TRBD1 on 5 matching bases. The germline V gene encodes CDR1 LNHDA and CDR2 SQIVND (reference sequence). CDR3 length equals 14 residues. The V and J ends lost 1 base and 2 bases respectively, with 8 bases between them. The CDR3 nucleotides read TGTGCCAGTAGTATAGTCGGGGGGAACTATGGCTACACCTTC. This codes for CASSIVGGNYGYTF.

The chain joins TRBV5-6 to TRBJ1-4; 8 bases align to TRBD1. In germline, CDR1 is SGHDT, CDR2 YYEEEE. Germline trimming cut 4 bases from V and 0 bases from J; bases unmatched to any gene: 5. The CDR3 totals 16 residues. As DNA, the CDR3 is TGTGCCAGCAGCCCGGACAGGGACGCAACTAATGAAAAACTGTTTTTT. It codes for CASSPDRDATNEKLFF.

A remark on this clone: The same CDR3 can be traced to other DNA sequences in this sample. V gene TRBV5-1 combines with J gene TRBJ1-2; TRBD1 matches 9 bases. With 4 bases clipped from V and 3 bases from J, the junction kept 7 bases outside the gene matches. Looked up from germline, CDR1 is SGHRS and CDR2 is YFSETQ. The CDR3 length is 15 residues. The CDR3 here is CASSSGQGSYYGYTF. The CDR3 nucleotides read TGCGCCAGCAGCAGTGGACAGGGGAGTTACTATGGCTACACCTTC.